This passage covers 30 T cell receptor beta chains from one sample sequenced in a study of OX40 agonist ivuxolimab in advanced cancers. Library prep was done by the immunoSEQ multiplex PCR assay. Drawn from immuneACCESS, this table holds only the in-frame rearrangements with V and J called that TCRdb kept. Clones are partly lost; checked studies trace under half to an unresolved V gene and leave the rest unexplained. The sample table records just under 100,000 clones; roughly 94% of these occur just once. Roughly 0.17% of the sample comes from the top ten. Here the sequenced sample was CD4+ or CD8+ T cells sorted from blood, taken in a trial of the OX40 agonist ivuxolimab. The receptors shown here come from an adult with an advanced solid tumor such as melanoma, head and neck, liver or kidney cancer.

The chain links TRBV28 to TRBJ2-7; 7 bases are shared with TRBD1. CDR1 and CDR2 (germline): MDHEN, SYDVKM. Unmatched junction bases numbered 25, after V lost 8 bases and J lost 3 bases. CDR3 length: 19 residues. The CDR3: CASWGSTRSTTGNHYEQYF. For the CDR3, the DNA is TGTGCCAGCTGGGGTTCTACCCGATCTACGACAGGGAACCACTACGAGCAGTACTTC.

In its sample, this clone was seen once. The rearrangement joins TRBV28 to TRBJ2-5; D possibly uses TRBD1 or TRBD2 (5 bases each). This CDR3 is 13 amino acids long. The V gene lost 8 bases and the J gene lost 4 bases, with 14 bases spanning the gap. Germline V gives CDR1 MDHEN, CDR2 SYDVKM. The chain's CDR3 is CASRDPLLETQYF. For the CDR3, the DNA is TGTGCCAGCCGGGACCCCCTTTTAGAGACCCAGTACTTC.

V gene TRBV7-9 combines with J gene TRBJ1-4, with D unresolved. CDR1 and CDR2 from the germline V gene are SEHNR and FQNEAQ (reference sequence). The CDR3 has 14 amino acids. V was shortened by 3 bases and J by 3 bases, with 8 bases between the two germline ends. CDR3 residues: CASSFLRPNEKLFF. In DNA form, the CDR3 reads TGTGCCAGCAGCTTCCTGAGGCCTAATGAAAAACTGTTTTTT.

The chain links TRBV27 to TRBJ2-7, with D tentatively TRBD2 (5 bases). This CDR3 comprises 12 residues. The V end lost 2 bases, the J end lost 6 bases, and 8 bases lay between the germline ends. Germline values: CDR1 MNHEY, CDR2 SMNVEV (reference sequence). CDR3 amino acids: CASSLGSPEQYF. For the CDR3, the DNA is TGTGCCAGCAGTTTAGGGAGTCCCGAGCAGTACTTC.

The V gene is TRBV28, the J gene TRBJ2-7, with D unresolved. This CDR3 has 13 amino acids. Trimming took off 8 bases at V and 5 bases at J, with 16 bases between the two ends. Germline loops: CDR1 MDHEN, CDR2 SYDVKM. This CDR3 is CASGAVPLDEQYF. In DNA form, the CDR3 reads TGTGCCAGCGGCGCAGTGCCCCTTGACGAGCAGTACTTC.

The gene calls are TRBV9 and TRBJ1-1, with D maybe TRBD1 (6 bases). Germline V lookup: CDR1 SGDLS, CDR2 YYNGEE. V gave up 3 bases and J gave up 0 bases, with 12 bases separating them. CDR3 length equals 15 residues. In DNA, the CDR3 is TGTGCCAGCAGCGCAACCGGACAGCTGAACACTGAAGCTTTCTTT. It encodes CASSATGQLNTEAFF.

The genes are TRBV27 and TRBJ1-1, with 10 bases lining up with TRBD1. The germline V gene has CDR1 MNHEY and CDR2 SMNVEV (reference sequence). V was clipped by 7 bases and J by 12 bases; unmatched bases: 11. The CDR3 has 13 residues. CDR3 loop: CASTLGTGESTFF. The CDR3 nucleotides read TGTGCCAGCACCTTGGGGACAGGGGAGTCGACTTTCTTT.

The chain carries TRBV6-6 and TRBJ1-1; 7 bases are shared with TRBD1. CDR3 length: 16 amino acids. The germline CDR1 and CDR2 sequences are MNHNY and SVGAGI (reference sequence). V trimming: 5 bases; J trimming: 4 bases; junction bases outside the gene matches: 13. The CDR3: CASSRPRGAPGTEAFF. The CDR3 nucleotides are TGTGCCAGCAGTCGACCCAGGGGGGCGCCGGGCACTGAAGCTTTCTTT.

This CDR3 is CASRTLGAYNEKLFF. CDR3 in DNA: TGCGCCAGCAGGACTTTAGGGGCCTATAATGAAAAACTGTTTTTT. The V gene is TRBV23-1, the J gene TRBJ1-4; D may be TRBD1 (5 bases). TRBV23-1 is classed as an ORF, of uncertain function. The CDR3 spans 15 residues. V was shortened by 6 bases and J by 4 bases, with 15 bases between the two germline ends.

This chain links TRBV4-1 with TRBJ2-1; possible D gene TRBD2, 5 bases. The V end lost 1 base, the J end lost 3 bases, and 13 bases lay between the germline ends. Germline CDR1 is MGHRA and CDR2 is YSYEKL. The CDR3 sequence is 16 residues long. Here the CDR3 reads CASSQAWEIGYNEQFF. Written as DNA, the CDR3 is TGCGCCAGCAGCCAAGCCTGGGAGATCGGCTACAATGAGCAGTTCTTC.

V and J are TRBV19 and TRBJ1-5; 7 nucleotides align to TRBD1. Germline V CDR1 and CDR2: LNHDA, SQIVND (reference sequence). The CDR3 totals 16 residues. With V trimmed by 6 bases and J by 0 bases, 8 bases remained unmatched. The CDR3 reads CASSHTTGSSNQPQHF. In DNA, the CDR3 is TGTGCCAGTAGCCACACGACAGGGAGTAGCAATCAGCCCCAGCATTTT.

The gene calls are TRBV7-8 and TRBJ2-7; tentative D call: TRBD1 (6 bases). This CDR3 spans 14 amino acids. With 3 bases removed from V and 2 bases from J, the gap between germline ends came to 11 bases. In germline, CDR1 is SGHVS, CDR2 FQNEAQ. CDR3 in amino acids: CASSFRQEPYEQYF. The CDR3 DNA sequence: TGTGCCAGCAGCTTTCGACAGGAGCCCTACGAGCAGTACTTC.

This clone appeared once. The chain joins TRBV10-3 to TRBJ1-1; 7 nucleotides agree with TRBD1. With V trimmed by 2 bases and J by 6 bases, 12 bases remained unmatched. The CDR3 loop spans 16 amino acids. Per the germline V gene, CDR1 is ENHRY and CDR2 is SYGVKD. The CDR3 bases are TGTGCCATCAGTGAGAGAAGGGACAGCCACAAGGCTGAAGCTTTCTTT. Encoded protein: CAISERRDSHKAEAFF.

This clone showed up just once. This sequence joins TRBV6-6 and TRBJ1-2, with D unresolved. V lost 6 bases to trimming and J lost 0 bases, with 5 bases between them. Germline CDR1 and CDR2: MNHNY and SVGAGI (reference sequence). CDR3 length equals 12 residues. CDR3 in amino acids: CASRAPNYGYTF. The CDR3 nucleotides are TGTGCCAGCAGGGCGCCTAACTATGGCTACACCTTC.

This chain uses TRBV7-2 with TRBJ1-2; D gene ambiguous. The CDR3 has 14 amino acids. CDR1 SGHTA and CDR2 FQGNSA come from the germline V gene. The V and J ends lost 0 bases and 5 bases respectively, with 10 bases between them. The CDR3 sequence: CASSLAWASYGYTF. In DNA form, the CDR3 reads TGTGCCAGCAGCTTAGCATGGGCGTCTTATGGCTACACCTTC.

V and J are TRBV7-9 and TRBJ2-7, with 7 bases aligning to TRBD1. Per the germline V gene, CDR1 is SEHNR and CDR2 is FQNEAQ (reference sequence). The CDR3 is made up of 14 amino acids. V dropped 5 bases and J dropped 2; count of bases not matched to a gene: 6. In DNA, the CDR3 is TGTGCCAGCAGCATACGACAGGGCCCCTACGAGCAGTACTTC. It specifies CASSIRQGPYEQYF.

The rearrangement joins TRBV7-9 to TRBJ2-5; tentative D call: TRBD1 (5 bases). This CDR3 is built from 16 residues. Germline CDR1 SEHNR, CDR2 FQNEAQ (reference sequence). The V end was cut by 3 bases, the J end by 2 bases, with 16 bases between. Written as DNA, the CDR3 is TGTGCCAGCAGCTTTGGACGGACGGCAGGGCAAGAGACCCAGTACTTC. This translates into CASSFGRTAGQETQYF. Full variable domain (outside the CDR3, taken from reference TRBV7-9 and TRBJ2-5): DTGVSQNPRHKITKRGQNVTFRCDPISEHNRLYWYRQTLGQGPEFLTYFQNEAQLEKSRLLSDRFSAERPKGSFSTLEIQRTEQGDSAMYLCASSFGRTAGQETQYFGPGTRLLVL.

The chain uses TRBV7-2 and TRBJ1-5; perhaps TRBD1 as D (5 bases). CDR3 length: 14 amino acids. In germline, CDR1 is SGHTA, CDR2 FQGNSA. With 3 bases removed from V and 3 bases from J, the gap between germline ends came to 9 bases. CDR3 in DNA: TGTGCCAGCAGCTTCACGGGGGTCAATCAGCCCCAGCATTTT. It is translated as CASSFTGVNQPQHF. The full variable domain, its missing parts supplied by reference TRBV7-2 and TRBJ1-5, is GAGVSQSPSNKVTEKGKDVELRCDPISGHTALYWYRQSLGQGLEFLIYFQGNSAPDKSGLPSDRFSAERTGGSVSTLTIQRTQQEDSAVYLCASSFTGVNQPQHFGDGTRLSIL.

Here the CDR3 DNA reads TGTGCCAGCAGCTTAGACCACAACTATGGCTACACCTTC. It encodes CASSLDHNYGYTF. V is TRBV11-2 and J is TRBJ1-2; D remains unclear. The V and J ends lost 0 bases and 2 bases respectively, with 4 bases between them. This CDR3 has 13 residues. Germline loops: CDR1 SGHAT, CDR2 FQNNGV.

This clone occurred once. V gene TRBV19 combines with J gene TRBJ2-3; D is uncertain. V was pared by 0 bases and J by 2 bases, with 12 bases between. The CDR3 contains 16 residues. Germline V gene data show CDR1 as LNHDA and CDR2 as SQIVND (reference sequence). The CDR3 nucleotides are TGTGCCAGTAGTATAGATCGAACGGGTTACACAGATACGCAGTATTTT. It encodes CASSIDRTGYTDTQYF.

The chain carries TRBV6-5 and TRBJ1-1; D might be TRBD1 (6 bases). V was clipped by 2 bases and J by 6 bases, with 10 bases between them. The CDR3 extends over 13 amino acids. The V gene's germline CDR1 is MNHEY and CDR2 SVGAGI. As DNA, the CDR3 is TGTGCCAGCAGTTACGGGGGCCCCGCTGAAGCTTTCTTT. Its translation is CASSYGGPAEAFF.

The genes are TRBV9 and TRBJ1-4; weak D call: TRBD1 (5 bases). CDR3 size: 14 residues. Germline CDR1 is SGDLS and CDR2 is YYNGEE. Trimming removed 2 bases at V and 3 bases at J, with 8 bases between. The CDR3 coding sequence is TGTGCCAGCAGCGTGGGGGGATCTAATGAAAAACTGTTTTTT. It codes for CASSVGGSNEKLFF.

The chain couples TRBV19 to TRBJ2-2; 9 bases fit TRBD1. Losses at the gene ends were 10 bases for V and 3 bases for J; bases not matched to a gene: 3. This CDR3 is built from 13 residues. Germline CDR1 is LNHDA and CDR2 is SQIVND (reference sequence). The CDR3 DNA follows: TGTGCCACCGGGACAGGGTACACCGGGGAGCTGTTTTTT. Protein sequence: CATGTGYTGELFF. Full variable domain (remainder filled in from reference TRBV19 and TRBJ2-2): DGGITQSPKYLFRKEGQNVTLSCEQNLNHDAMYWYRQDPGQGLRLIYYSQIVNDFQKGDIAEGYSVSREKKESFPLTVTSAQKNPTAFYLCATGTGYTGELFFGEGSRLTVL.

The rearrangement links TRBV6-5 to TRBJ1-1; TRBD1 is a possible D gene (5 bases). The CDR3 consists of 13 residues. With 5 bases removed from V and 5 bases from J, the gap between germline ends came to 12 bases. Germline V gene lookup returns CDR1 MNHEY and CDR2 SVGAGI. DNA for the CDR3: TGTGCCAGCAGTACAACAGGACGAACTGAAGCTTTCTTT. Its translation is CASSTTGRTEAFF.

The V call is TRBV6-5, the J call TRBJ1-1; D unclear. The V gene lost 2 bases and the J gene lost 2 bases, with 3 bases spanning the gap. Germline V lookup: CDR1 MNHEY, CDR2 SVGAGI. The CDR3 loop spans 12 amino acids. The CDR3 DNA sequence: TGTGCCAGCAGTTACCCTAACACTGAAGCTTTCTTT. It specifies CASSYPNTEAFF.

This rearrangement joins TRBV4-2 to TRBJ2-3; TRBD2 agrees at 7 bases. The CDR3 totals 17 residues. Trimming removed 4 bases from V and 1 base from J; junction bases left unmatched: 11. CDR1 LGHNA and CDR2 YNFKEQ come from the germline V gene. CDR3 in amino acids: CASSLSRAGAGTDTQYF. The CDR3 coding sequence is TGTGCCAGCAGCCTTTCTCGGGCGGGAGCGGGCACAGATACGCAGTATTTT.

The gene calls are TRBV27 and TRBJ2-6, with TRBD1 as a possible D gene (6 bases). CDR3 length: 15 amino acids. Germline V gene sequence: CDR1 MNHEY, CDR2 SMNVEV (reference sequence). With 5 bases removed from V and 1 base from J, the gap between germline ends came to 9 bases. CDR3 sequence (DNA): TGTGCCAGCAGTATCACAGGGTCTGGGGCCAACGTCCTGACTTTC. Translating gives CASSITGSGANVLTF.

The J gene is TRBJ2-7, the V gene TRBV7-8; 12 bases are shared with TRBD2. V shed 1 base and J 4 bases; nucleotides not matched to a gene: 8. The CDR3 is made up of 17 amino acids. Per germline, CDR1 SGHVS and CDR2 FQNEAQ. The CDR3, as DNA: TGTGCCAGCAGCTTAGTGGCTAGCGGGAGGGCCAGGTACGAGCAGTACTTC. This gives the protein CASSLVASGRARYEQYF.

This clone was seen more than once but under ten times. The V and J genes are TRBV18 and TRBJ1-6; D is uncertain. The germline V gene has CDR1 KGHSH and CDR2 LQKENI. The CDR3 covers 13 residues. Trimming left V 0 bases short and J 6 bases short, with 3 bases between. In DNA, the CDR3 is TGTGCCAGCTCACCACCGGTTAATTCACCCCTCCACTTT. This codes for CASSPPVNSPLHF. The entire variable domain, with the rest obtained from reference TRBV18 and TRBJ1-6, is as follows: NAGVMQNPRHLVRRRGQEARLRCSPMKGHSHVYWYRQLPEEGLKFMVYLQKENIIDESGMPKERFSAEFPKEGPSILRIQQVVRGDSAAYFCASSPPVNSPLHFGNGTRLTVT.

This chain uses TRBV5-1 with TRBJ1-5; D not certain. This CDR3 spans 14 amino acids. V was cut by 0 bases and J by 1 base, with 5 bases left in between. Germline-derived CDR1 and CDR2 are SGHRS and YFSETQ. CDR3 amino acids: CASSLAGSNQPQHF. CDR3 coding DNA: TGCGCCAGCAGCTTGGCCGGGAGCAATCAGCCCCAGCATTTT.